What follows are 31 T cell receptor beta chains derived from one specimen sequenced in a study of T-cell reconstitution after alpha-beta-depleted transplantation in children. A library of TCRbeta sequences, prepared with unique molecular identifiers, was generated. TCRdb analysed the PCR reads with MiXCR anew, one entry per CDR3 protein. The repertoire holds 100,000 or so distinct CDR3 sequences, 15% to 17% seen once, with around 20% in the top ten. Sequenced here: PBMCs, mostly from graft donor cells, sampled 180 days after TCRalphabeta/CD19-depleted stem cell transplant. The receptors were sampled from a male patient between 2 and 15 years old who had a stem cell transplant for acute lymphoblastic leukemia, so the T cells may come from the graft donor.

The chain recombines TRBV29-1 with TRBJ2-6; D not resolved. The CDR3 is 15 amino acids. V shed 4 bases and J shed 2 bases, with 12 bases lying between them. Germline V gene data show CDR1 as SQVTM and CDR2 as ANQGSEA. The CDR3 sequence: CSVASPLPGANVLTF. The CDR3 DNA follows: TGCAGCGTTGCTTCCCCCCTCCCTGGGGCCAACGTCCTGACTTTC.

As DNA, the CDR3 is TGCGCCAGCAGCCAAGGGGAAGGGGGGTTGCGAGGCTACACCTTC. Amino acid sequence: CASSQGEGGLRGYTF. The rearrangement uses TRBV4-1 and TRBJ1-2; D may be TRBD1 (6 bases). The CDR3 has 15 residues. Per the germline V gene, CDR1 is MGHRA and CDR2 is YSYEKL. V was clipped by 1 base and J by 8 bases, with 17 bases between them.

The chain is built from TRBV5-6 and TRBJ2-7; possible D gene TRBD2, 6 bases. The V end was cut by 0 bases, the J end by 0 bases, with 16 bases between. The length of the CDR3 is 17 residues. The germline gives CDR1 SGHDT, CDR2 YYEEEE. CDR3 sequence reads: CASSLGLQGLSSYEQYF. The CDR3 DNA reads as TGTGCCAGCAGCTTGGGACTGCAGGGACTCAGCTCCTACGAGCAGTACTTC. Full variable domain (remainder filled in from reference TRBV5-6 and TRBJ2-7): DAGVTQSPTHLIKTRGQQVTLRCSPKSGHDTVSWYQQALGQGPQFIFQYYEEEERQRGNFPDRFSGHQFPNYSSELNVNALLLGDSALYLCASSLGLQGLSSYEQYFGPGTRLTVT.

This clonotype occurred many times. The chain has TRBV9 and TRBJ1-1, with D unresolved. The CDR3 sequence is 15 residues long. The V and J ends lost 0 bases and 0 bases respectively, with 9 bases between them. Germline V CDR1 and CDR2: SGDLS, YYNGEE. Here the CDR3 reads CASSVDTSMNTEAFF. The CDR3 DNA sequence: TGTGCCAGCAGCGTAGACACTTCTATGAACACTGAAGCTTTCTTT.

The chain employs TRBV12-3 or TRBV12-4 and TRBJ1-2; tentatively, D is TRBD1 (5 bases). The germline V and J ends were trimmed by 3 bases and 8 bases, with 19 bases remaining between them. The CDR3 contains 15 residues. CDR3 protein: CASSFWDWANEGYTF. The CDR3 DNA sequence: TGTGCCAGCAGTTTTTGGGACTGGGCTAATGAAGGCTACACCTTC.

With regard to this clonotype: It may be a read error: a sequence one base away is much more abundant. The rearrangement uses TRBV5-1 and TRBJ1-1; the D gene is possibly TRBD1 (6 bases). Trimming left V 3 bases short and J 1 base short, with 7 bases between. From germline, CDR1 is SGHRS and CDR2 YFSETQ. The CDR3 has 13 residues. Here the CDR3 reads CASSSQGNTEAFF. The CDR3 region has the DNA TGCGCCAGCAGCTCACAGGGGAACACTGAAGCTTTCTTT.

The genes are TRBV11-2 and TRBJ1-3, with D perhaps TRBD1 (6 bases). The germline V gene encodes CDR1 SGHAT and CDR2 FQNNGV. CDR3 length: 16 amino acids. The V end lost 4 bases, the J end lost 4 bases, and 17 bases lay between the germline ends. The CDR3 DNA follows: TGTGCCAGCAGCTCCTCTTGGACAGCGAAGGGAAACACCATATATTTT. It specifies CASSSSWTAKGNTIYF.

This clonotype was counted a few times. The V and J genes are TRBV7-2 and TRBJ1-1; D is uncertain. The CDR3 extends over 12 amino acids. CDR1 and CDR2 (germline): SGHTA, FQGNSA. Trimming pared 1 base from V and 10 bases from J, leaving 10 bases between. The CDR3 nucleotides are TGTGCCAGCAGCTTAGGGGCCTCGGGAGCTTTCTTT. This gives the protein CASSLGASGAFF.

This clonotype was seen at least ten times. The V and J genes are TRBV27 and TRBJ2-7, with 8 bases matching TRBD1. The CDR3 totals 14 residues. V trimming: 3 bases; J trimming: 5 bases; junction bases outside the gene matches: 6. Germline V gives CDR1 MNHEY, CDR2 SMNVEV (reference sequence). The CDR3 reads CASSLRQGSDEQYF. The CDR3 nucleotides are TGTGCCAGCAGTTTGAGACAGGGGAGCGACGAGCAGTACTTC.

This clonotype was counted only a few times. This sequence joins TRBV12-3 or TRBV12-4 and TRBJ1-5; D uncertain. The CDR3 extends over 16 amino acids. The ends were cut back, 1 base at V and 0 bases at J, with 10 bases in the middle. The CDR3 sequence: CASSLERQLSNQPQHF. The CDR3 DNA follows: TGTGCCAGCAGTTTAGAACGGCAACTTAGCAATCAGCCCCAGCATTTT.

This clonotype occurred a few times. J is TRBJ2-1 and V is TRBV7-8; no reliable D call. The CDR3 is 15 amino acids. The V and J ends lost 8 bases and 4 bases respectively, with 18 bases between them. The germline V gene has CDR1 SGHVS and CDR2 FQNEAQ. The CDR3 loop is CASFSFGAEYNEQFF. CDR3 nucleotides: TGTGCCAGCTTCAGCTTTGGCGCAGAGTACAATGAGCAGTTCTTC.

The chain carries TRBV20-1 and TRBJ2-7, with 13 nucleotides matching TRBD2. The CDR3 runs 15 residues. Germline lookup yields CDR1 DFQATT and CDR2 SNEGSKA (reference sequence). After removal of 3 bases from V and 2 bases from J, the junction contained 4 bases not matched to a gene. Here the CDR3 DNA reads TGCAGTGCTAGCGTACTAGCGGGGGGGACCTACGAGCAGTACTTC. Protein: CSASVLAGGTYEQYF.

The V call is TRBV2, the J call TRBJ1-4; D uncertain. CDR1 SNHLY and CDR2 FYNNEI come from the germline V gene. CDR3 size: 13 residues. The V gene lost 6 bases and the J gene lost 8 bases, with 13 bases spanning the gap. CDR3 loop: CASRGPTGEKLFF. CDR3 DNA sequence: TGTGCCAGCAGGGGCCCTACGGGGGAAAAACTGTTTTTT.

With respect to this clonotype: Since a much larger clone is just one base distant, this may be a read error. The chain combines TRBV20-1 with TRBJ1-3; D remains unclear. There are 11 residues in the CDR3. CDR1 DFQATT and CDR2 SNEGSKA come from the germline V gene (reference sequence). The CDR3 nucleotides read TGCAGTGCAAGAGGCGGAAACACCATATATTTT. It yields the protein CSARGGNTIYF.

This clonotype was counted only a few times. This chain connects TRBV4-1 to TRBJ2-2; tentative D call: TRBD1 (5 bases). CDR1 is MGHRA, CDR2 YSYEKL, per germline. The V gene lost 0 bases and the J gene lost 6 bases, with 14 bases spanning the gap. This CDR3 has 16 amino acids. The CDR3 DNA reads TGCGCCAGCAGCCAAGAAAGGGGAAGAACGGCCGGGGAGCTGTTTTTT. This codes for CASSQERGRTAGELFF.

This chain connects TRBV7-9 to TRBJ2-7; a possible D gene is TRBD1 (7 bases). V was pared by 4 bases and J by 6 bases, with 16 bases between. The germline CDR1 and CDR2 sequences are SEHNR and FQNEAQ (reference sequence). The CDR3 contains 14 residues. CDR3 DNA: TGTGCCAGCAGCTCACCGGGACAGACTAGCGAGCAGTACTTC. This gives the protein CASSSPGQTSEQYF.

This clonotype has a count of ten or more. The chain has TRBV20-1 and TRBJ1-3; D is undetermined. The CDR3 is 14 residues long. V lost 6 bases to trimming and J lost 0 bases, with 12 bases between them. CDR1 and CDR2 (germline): DFQATT, SNEGSKA (reference sequence). Written as DNA, the CDR3 is TGCAGTGCCCTAGACTCGATCTCTGGAAACACCATATATTTT. Its protein product is CSALDSISGNTIYF.

This clonotype was counted many times. The chain recombines TRBV12-3 or TRBV12-4 with TRBJ1-1; D ambiguous. The CDR3 spans 16 residues. The V and J ends lost 0 bases and 7 bases respectively, with 18 bases between them. CDR3 sequence (DNA): TGTGCCAGCAGTTTAGCGTTAACATGGCTTCGTGGTGAAGCTTTCTTT. Protein sequence: CASSLALTWLRGEAFF.

The genes are TRBV5-6 and TRBJ1-2; a possible D gene is TRBD1 (6 bases). Trimming took off 3 bases at V and 1 base at J, with 13 bases between the two ends. Per germline, CDR1 SGHDT and CDR2 YYEEEE. This CDR3 region has 15 residues. The CDR3 region has the DNA TGTGCCAGCAGCTACCGGGACACCTTTAACTATGGCTACACCTTC. It translates to CASSYRDTFNYGYTF.

Of note for this clonotype: The missing conserved phenylalanine or tryptophan at the end of this CDR3 makes a read error likely. V usage is TRBV27 and J usage is TRBJ1-1, with a tentative D call TRBD1 (5 bases). Germline-derived CDR1 and CDR2 are MNHEY and SMNVEV (reference sequence). Trimming cost V 2 bases and J 0 bases, with 7 bases left between them. The CDR3 consists of 14 residues. CDR3 bases: TGTGCCAGCAGTTTAGGGGCCTTGAACACTGAAGCTTTCTCT. The encoded protein is CASSLGALNTEAFS.

This chain links TRBV27 with TRBJ1-2, with 7 bases lining up with TRBD1. V shed 6 bases and J 8 bases; nucleotides not matched to a gene: 6. Germline assignment: CDR1 MNHEY and CDR2 SMNVEV (reference sequence). There are 12 residues in the CDR3. The CDR3 spells CASSMTGHGYTF. The CDR3, as DNA: TGTGCCAGCAGCATGACAGGGCACGGCTACACCTTC.

The CDR3 here is CASSFSGYQPQHF. The CDR3 DNA reads TGTGCCAGCAGTTTTTCGGGGTATCAGCCCCAGCATTTT. The gene calls are TRBV27 and TRBJ1-5; D not resolved. Per germline, CDR1 MNHEY and CDR2 SMNVEV (reference sequence). The CDR3 is made up of 13 amino acids. Trimming left V 3 bases short and J 5 bases short, with 8 bases between.

There are a few counts of this clonotype. The chain employs TRBV5-1 and TRBJ2-5; no clear D gene. Germline V lookup: CDR1 SGHRS, CDR2 YFSETQ. Trimming pared 2 bases from V and 0 bases from J, leaving 17 bases between. The CDR3 spans 17 residues. DNA of the CDR3: TGCGCCAGCAGCTTTAGCTCGGGTACTGGTTACCAAGAGACCCAGTACTTC. It translates to CASSFSSGTGYQETQYF.

The chain recombines TRBV10-3 with TRBJ2-1; no definite D call. The CDR3 length is 12 residues. Trimming stripped 7 bases from V and 4 bases from J, with 8 bases between. Germline values: CDR1 ENHRY, CDR2 SYGVKD. The CDR3 region is CAIITSYNEQFF. The CDR3 coding sequence is TGTGCCATCATCACGAGTTACAATGAGCAGTTCTTC.

This chain connects TRBV5-1 to TRBJ2-5; the match to TRBD2 covers 11 bases. V shed 5 bases and J 0 bases; nucleotides not matched to a gene: 9. Germline V gene sequence: CDR1 SGHRS, CDR2 YFSETQ. The CDR3 length is 17 residues. As DNA, the CDR3 is TGCGCCAGCAGTCCAACCATAGCGGGGGGGTACCAAGAGACCCAGTACTTC. Its protein product is CASSPTIAGGYQETQYF.

This clonotype was picked up one time. The chain has TRBV12-3 or TRBV12-4 and TRBJ2-7; D is perhaps TRBD1 (6 bases). The CDR3 has 16 residues. Trimming left V 1 base short and J 2 bases short, with 15 bases between. The CDR3 region has the DNA TGTGCCAGCAGTTTAGTGAGGGGGATGTTACCCTACGAGCAGTACTTC. Translation: CASSLVRGMLPYEQYF.

The rearrangement joins TRBV7-9 to TRBJ1-2; 7 bases match TRBD1. J gave up 1 base and V 5 bases, and 7 bases lay outside the gene matches. There are 15 residues in the CDR3. Germline values: CDR1 SEHNR, CDR2 FQNEAQ (reference sequence). CDR3 sequence reads: CASSAVGTVNYGYTF. The DNA for the CDR3 is TGTGCCAGCAGCGCAGTCGGGACAGTTAACTATGGCTACACCTTC. The full variable domain, rest sourced from reference TRBV7-9 and TRBJ1-2, is DTGVSQNPRHKITKRGQNVTFRCDPISEHNRLYWYRQTLGQGPEFLTYFQNEAQLEKSRLLSDRFSAERPKGSFSTLEIQRTEQGDSAMYLCASSAVGTVNYGYTFGSGTRLTVV.

V and J are TRBV7-9 and TRBJ2-3, with D perhaps TRBD1 or TRBD2 (5 bases each). In germline, CDR1 is SEHNR, CDR2 FQNEAQ (reference sequence). The CDR3 has 13 amino acids. Trimming cost V 2 bases and J 5 bases, with 8 bases left between them. The CDR3 sequence: CASSLSGGDTQYF. CDR3 sequence (DNA): TGTGCCAGCAGCTTAAGTGGGGGAGATACGCAGTATTTT. Variable domain in full (rest from reference TRBV7-9 and TRBJ2-3): DTGVSQNPRHKITKRGQNVTFRCDPISEHNRLYWYRQTLGQGPEFLTYFQNEAQLEKSRLLSDRFSAERPKGSFSTLEIQRTEQGDSAMYLCASSLSGGDTQYFGPGTRLTVL.

The V and J genes are TRBV12-3 or TRBV12-4 and TRBJ1-5; D is uncertain. V gave up 0 bases and J gave up 0 bases, with 6 bases separating them. The length of the CDR3 is 15 residues. The CDR3: CASSLARSSNQPQHF. The CDR3 nucleotides are TGTGCCAGCAGTTTAGCCAGATCTAGCAATCAGCCCCAGCATTTT.

V gene TRBV12-3 or TRBV12-4 combines with J gene TRBJ1-5, with a weak D call TRBD1 (5 bases). The CDR3 is 15 residues long. V lost 1 base to trimming and J lost 9 bases, with 16 bases between them. The CDR3 DNA reads as TGTGCCAGCAGTTTAGGGACACGGGCATTGGGGCCCCAGCATTTT. Translated: CASSLGTRALGPQHF.

This sequence joins TRBV5-1 and TRBJ2-5; the match to TRBD2 covers 9 bases. CDR1 and CDR2 (germline): SGHRS, YFSETQ. The CDR3 runs 18 residues. Unmatched junction bases numbered 16, after V lost 5 bases and J lost 2 bases. The CDR3, as DNA: TGCGCCAGCAGACTAAACTTGGAATGGCTAGCGGGGCAAGAGACCCAGTACTTC. This encodes CASRLNLEWLAGQETQYF.